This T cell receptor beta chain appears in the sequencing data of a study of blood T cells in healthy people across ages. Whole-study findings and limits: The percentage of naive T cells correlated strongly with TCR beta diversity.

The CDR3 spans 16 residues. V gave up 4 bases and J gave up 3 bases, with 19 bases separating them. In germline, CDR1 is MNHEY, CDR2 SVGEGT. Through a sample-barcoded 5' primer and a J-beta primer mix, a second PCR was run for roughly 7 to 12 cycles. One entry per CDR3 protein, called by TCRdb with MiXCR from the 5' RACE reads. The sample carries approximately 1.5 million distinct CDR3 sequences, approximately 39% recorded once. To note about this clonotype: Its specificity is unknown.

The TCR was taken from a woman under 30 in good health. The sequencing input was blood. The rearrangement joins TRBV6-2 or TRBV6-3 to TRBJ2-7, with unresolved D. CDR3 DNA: TGTGCCAGCAGTTCGTTTCTAGACCCACCCTTCTACGAGCAGTACTTC. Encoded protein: CASSSFLDPPFYEQYF.